This TCR beta chain emerged from a study of T cell repertoires in cytomegalovirus infection (dated by TCRdb to about 2019). Regarding the research as a whole: Peptide stimulations targeted recently identified HLA-C-restricted CMV epitopes, whose presentation resists viral immunomodulation, together with well-studied HLA-B-restricted epitopes. The HLA type of each donor mattered for the analysis, because public TCR beta signatures pointed to carriage of CMV infection along with the matching HLA type.

Sequencing used an Illumina HiSeq 1500. Through fastp at Q25 and MiXCR, TCRdb rebuilt clones from the public reads, retaining in-frame beta chains. For every CDR3 protein sequence, its rows merge into one entry that carries the most common genes and DNA. The sample data list just under 500,000 distinct CDR3 sequences, and roughly 34% of these were observed just once. The ten largest make up 17% of the sample. As for this clonotype: Its antigen is still unknown. Base qualities are not provided; no much larger clone lies one nucleotide away.

Points the paper makes about the study in general: In the ex vivo response, HLA-C-restricted CMV-specific TCR beta clonotypes were dominant, and in two of eight donors the single most frequent clonotype came from this HLA-C-restricted group. In both this cohort and an independent roughly 350-donor cohort, the cumulative frequency of public TCR beta family members distinguished carriers of CMV infection plus the relevant HLA type.

The treatment or condition label for this specimen denotes: in vitro stimulation with specific CMV peptide epitopes to enrich CMV-specific T cells. This clonotype was obtained from a human donor in good health (CMV status not recorded). Some clones in this sample may be carry-over from other donors' samples. The sample was cultured PBMCs, taken from culture after CMV antigen stimulation.

The CDR3 in this case is CASSLRGSQPQHF. The DNA reads as follows: TGTGCCAGCAGTTTGAGGGGGTCTCAGCCCCAGCATTTT. The sequence links TRBV28 to TRBJ1-5; TRBD1 is a weak D gene call, 6 bases matching. The germline V gene gives CDR1 as MDHEN and CDR2 as SYDVKM. Spanning cysteine to phenylalanine, the CDR3 consists of 13 amino acids. The entry retains the CDR3 DNA only, 39 bases that are in frame from base 1. The trim is 3 bases for V and 6 bases for J, with a gap of 9 bases between the germline ends.